This T cell receptor (beta chain) was identified during a study of blood T cell repertoires in COVID-19. Study information: T cells, B-cell-depleted T cells, or PBMCs provided the cDNA or gDNA that served as material.

Original analysis: How many nucleated cells were present was estimated from reference gene primer amplification. Produced via immunoSEQ multiplex PCR; TCRdb's table is partial and in-frame only. Clonal size and the V and J genes are those of that table, whereas D and trimming came from the DNA. Of 55,000 to 75,000 clones in the sample, around 86% were seen once. CDR3 length: 14 amino acids. CDR1 is LGHNT and CDR2 is FRNRAP in the germline V gene. Trimming shortened V by 6 bases and J by 7 bases, and 19 bases separated the two germline ends. The material sequenced was peripheral blood. V is TRBV12-5 and J is TRBJ2-7; possibly TRBD1 for D (6 bases). This sequence was found in a man over 45 with active COVID-19. The CDR3 reads CASGAAGERREQYF. In DNA, the CDR3 is TGTGCTAGTGGCGCCGCAGGGGAACGAAGGGAGCAGTACTTC.